Below, 22 T cell receptor beta chains from the same sample are listed, as sequenced in a study of T cell changes during pregnancy in multiple sclerosis. Repertoires were generated with immunoSEQ multiplex PCR, while TCRdb's copy carries only in-frame clones and drops some. The data contain tens of thousands of clones, about nine tenths of them singletons. The specimen was peripheral blood, collected after pregnancy. The receptors were sampled from a female donor in good health, enrolled as a control in a pregnancy study.

The gene calls are TRBV5-4 and TRBJ1-6; 10 positions agree with TRBD1. Unmatched junction bases numbered 6, after V lost 2 bases and J lost 10 bases. The CDR3 is made up of 15 amino acids. The germline V gene encodes CDR1 SGHNT and CDR2 YYREEE (reference sequence). Here the CDR3 reads CASSLSGQGSSPLHF. In DNA form, the CDR3 reads TGTGCCAGCAGCTTATCGGGACAGGGGAGCTCACCCCTCCACTTT.

The chain recombines TRBV5-1 with TRBJ2-7, with D tentatively TRBD1 (6 bases). CDR3 length: 14 amino acids. Germline CDR1 reads SGHRS; CDR2 reads YFSETQ. V was cut by 1 base and J by 5 bases, with 13 bases left in between. For the CDR3, the DNA is TGCGCCAGCAGCTTGTCGGCAGGGGAGAACGAGCAGTACTTC. Translated, it gives CASSLSAGENEQYF. Full variable domain (remainder filled in from reference TRBV5-1 and TRBJ2-7): KAGVTQTPRYLIKTRGQQVTLSCSPISGHRSVSWYQQTPGQGLQFLFEYFSETQRNKGNFPGRFSGRQFSNSRSEMNVSTLELGDSALYLCASSLSAGENEQYFGPGTRLTVT.

The J gene is TRBJ1-1, the V gene TRBV11-3, with D possibly matching TRBD1 (6 bases). V lost 0 bases and J lost 1, with 9 bases in between. The CDR3 contains 15 residues. In germline, CDR1 is SGHNT, CDR2 YENEEA. For the CDR3, the DNA is TGTGCCAGCAGCTTAGAGGCAGGGGAGAACACTGAAGCTTTCTTT. Residues: CASSLEAGENTEAFF.

The V and J genes are TRBV5-5 and TRBJ1-1, with TRBD1 matching over 10 bases. The J segment lost 1 base and the V segment lost 5 bases, leaving 8 bases of the junction unmatched. Germline V lookup: CDR1 SGHKS, CDR2 YYEKEE (reference sequence). The CDR3 sequence is 16 residues long. CDR3 loop: CASRTGQGITNTEAFF. The CDR3 nucleotides read TGTGCCAGCAGGACGGGACAGGGGATCACGAACACTGAAGCTTTCTTT.

The V call is TRBV5-1, the J call TRBJ1-6, with D unresolved. This CDR3 is 13 amino acids long. Trimming shortened V by 4 bases and J by 8 bases, and 10 bases separated the two germline ends. In germline, CDR1 is SGHRS, CDR2 YFSETQ. CDR3 DNA sequence: TGCGCCAGCAGCCCTCTCCGGGATTCACCCCTCCACTTT. Protein product: CASSPLRDSPLHF.

This clone was detected only once. CDR3 sequence reads: CASSLQGNNQPQHF. CDR3 sequence (DNA): TGTGCCAGCAGCTTACAGGGAAACAATCAGCCCCAGCATTTT. The chain links TRBV11-2 to TRBJ1-5; tentative D call: TRBD1 (5 bases). The length of the CDR3 is 14 residues. The germline gives CDR1 SGHAT, CDR2 FQNNGV. V was cut by 2 bases and J by 3 bases, with 8 bases left in between.

The genes are TRBV10-1 and TRBJ2-1; 10 nucleotides agree with TRBD2. The germline gives CDR1 WNHNN, CDR2 SYGVQD (reference sequence). This CDR3 spans 17 amino acids. Trimming cost V 0 bases and J 5 bases; bases outside gene matches: 7. CDR3 loop: CASSESQLAGENNEQFF. CDR3 coding DNA: TGCGCCAGCAGTGAGTCCCAGCTAGCGGGGGAGAACAATGAGCAGTTCTTC.

The chain combines TRBV10-2 with TRBJ2-7; D is undetermined. The germline V and J ends were trimmed by 0 bases and 3 bases, with 9 bases remaining between them. Germline values: CDR1 WSHSY, CDR2 SAAADI. This CDR3 region has 14 residues. The CDR3, as DNA: TGCGCCAGCAGTGAGTCTACCCAGTACTACGAGCAGTACTTC. This gives the protein CASSESTQYYEQYF.

The chain joins TRBV4-2 to TRBJ2-7, with 8 nucleotides matching TRBD1. V dropped 0 bases and J dropped 2; count of bases not matched to a gene: 3. Germline V gives CDR1 LGHNA, CDR2 YNFKEQ. This CDR3 has 15 amino acids. The DNA of the CDR3 is TGTGCCAGCAGCCAAGAGTGGACAGGGACCTACGAGCAGTACTTC. Translating gives CASSQEWTGTYEQYF.

CDR3 sequence (DNA): TGTGCCAGCAGCCAAAGCCTTGGAGCCTATGGGGCCAACGTCCTGACTTTC. This translates into CASSQSLGAYGANVLTF. J is TRBJ2-6 and V is TRBV7-9; D gene uncertain. From germline, CDR1 is SEHNR and CDR2 FQNEAQ (reference sequence). The CDR3 is 17 residues long. V dropped 5 bases and J dropped 3 bases, with 17 bases sitting between them.

This chain links TRBV9 with TRBJ2-2, with TRBD2 matching over 7 bases. Trimming cost V 0 bases and J 3 bases; bases outside gene matches: 8. Germline-derived CDR1 and CDR2 are SGDLS and YYNGEE. This CDR3 contains 17 residues. The CDR3 is CASSVVGLGGDTGELFF. CDR3 DNA sequence: TGTGCCAGCAGCGTAGTAGGACTAGGAGGGGACACCGGGGAGCTGTTTTTT.

The gene calls are TRBV25-1 and TRBJ1-2, with TRBD1 identical over 8 bases. This CDR3 contains 14 residues. V lost 2 bases and J lost 7; bases outside the gene matches: 6. Germline CDR1 and CDR2: MGHDK and SYGVNS. CDR3 loop: CASSEGQGAGGYTF. CDR3 in DNA: TGTGCCAGCAGTGAAGGACAGGGCGCCGGTGGCTACACCTTC.

The chain employs TRBV11-3 and TRBJ2-2, with 7 nucleotides matching TRBD2. The CDR3 loop spans 16 amino acids. Trimming cost V 2 bases and J 4 bases; bases outside gene matches: 7. CDR1 is SGHNT and CDR2 is YENEEA in the germline V gene. The CDR3 protein is CASSLSLAVGTGELFF. The CDR3 nucleotides are TGTGCCAGCAGCTTATCTCTAGCGGTGGGCACCGGGGAGCTGTTTTTT.

The V gene is TRBV5-1, the J gene TRBJ1-1, with 7 nucleotides matching TRBD1. In germline, CDR1 is SGHRS, CDR2 YFSETQ. The trim removed 3 bases at V and 1 base at J, leaving 6 bases unmatched. This CDR3 spans 15 amino acids. CDR3 sequence (DNA): TGCGCCAGCAGCTCCATGGGACAGTCGAACACTGAAGCTTTCTTT. Protein: CASSSMGQSNTEAFF. The complete variable domain, with remaining parts taken from reference TRBV5-1 and TRBJ1-1, reads KAGVTQTPRYLIKTRGQQVTLSCSPISGHRSVSWYQQTPGQGLQFLFEYFSETQRNKGNFPGRFSGRQFSNSRSEMNVSTLELGDSALYLCASSSMGQSNTEAFFGQGTRLTVV.

The chain combines TRBV5-1 with TRBJ1-2; D remains unclear. The CDR3 runs 15 residues. Germline lookup yields CDR1 SGHRS and CDR2 YFSETQ. V was shortened by 0 bases and J by 7 bases, with 16 bases between the two germline ends. The DNA of the CDR3 is TGCGCCAGCAGCTTGGCCGGCTCCAACCCGGGTGGCTACACCTTC. This encodes CASSLAGSNPGGYTF.

Note on this clone: This same CDR3 is encoded by further DNA sequences in the sample. J is TRBJ1-1 and V is TRBV18; maybe TRBD1 (6 bases). The CDR3 covers 12 residues. Germline V gene data show CDR1 as KGHSH and CDR2 as LQKENI. Deletions cut 4 bases from V and 3 bases from J, with 6 bases between. The CDR3 protein is CASSQGDTEAFF. The CDR3, as DNA: TGTGCCAGCTCACAGGGGGACACTGAAGCTTTCTTT.

This clone has only a few counts. The genes are TRBV30 and TRBJ1-1; D is unclear. Looked up from germline, CDR1 is GTSNPN and CDR2 is SVGIG (reference sequence). CDR3 length: 12 amino acids. V dropped 4 bases and J dropped 1 base, with 7 bases sitting between them. Here the CDR3 reads CAWKLENTEAFF. As DNA, the CDR3 is TGTGCCTGGAAGCTCGAGAACACTGAAGCTTTCTTT. Looking up the rest from reference TRBV30 and TRBJ1-1 gives the full variable domain: SQTIHQWPATLVQPVGSPLSLECTVEGTSNPNLYWYRQAAGRGLQLLFYSVGIGQISSEVPQNLSASRPQDRQFILSSKKLLLSDSGFYLCAWKLENTEAFFGQGTRLTVV.

The chain carries TRBV7-2 and TRBJ2-1; 8 nucleotides line up with TRBD2. Germline V lookup: CDR1 SGHTA, CDR2 FQGNSA. The trim removed 5 bases at V and 6 bases at J, leaving 9 bases unmatched. The CDR3 has 15 amino acids. The CDR3 reads CASSPGGVVRNEQFF. The CDR3 DNA reads TGTGCCAGCAGCCCCGGGGGGGTCGTCCGCAATGAGCAGTTCTTC.

This chain joins TRBV7-2 and TRBJ2-5; no clear D gene. The CDR3 length is 13 residues. V gave up 4 bases and J gave up 5 bases, with 11 bases separating them. Per germline, CDR1 SGHTA and CDR2 FQGNSA. The CDR3 loop is CASSSLVTETQYF. DNA of the CDR3: TGTGCCAGCAGCTCGCTAGTGACGGAGACCCAGTACTTC.

V usage is TRBV5-1 and J usage is TRBJ1-4, with no clear D. V was trimmed by 4 bases and J by 7 bases, leaving 14 bases between them. From germline, CDR1 is SGHRS and CDR2 YFSETQ. CDR3 length equals 14 residues. Here the CDR3 DNA reads TGCGCCAGCAGCCCCGACACCGCCATTGAAAAACTGTTTTTT. It encodes CASSPDTAIEKLFF.

J is TRBJ2-5 and V is TRBV7-8; 7 bases align to TRBD2. Per germline, CDR1 SGHVS and CDR2 FQNEAQ. V was clipped by 4 bases and J by 2 bases; unmatched bases: 19. The CDR3 totals 19 residues. CDR3 loop: CASSSNPSRAPGGQETQYF. The CDR3 DNA is TGTGCCAGCAGCTCTAATCCTAGCCGGGCACCCGGGGGGCAAGAGACCCAGTACTTC.

The chain combines TRBV19 with TRBJ1-6; maybe TRBD1 (5 bases). Trimming took 10 bases from V and 8 from J, leaving 18 bases between them. There are 14 residues in the CDR3. Germline CDR1 and CDR2: LNHDA and SQIVND (reference sequence). This CDR3 is CATNEGVLDSPLHF. The CDR3 DNA reads TGTGCCACAAATGAAGGGGTATTGGATTCACCCCTCCACTTT.